This T cell receptor (beta chain) derives from a study of a mutant IDH1 vaccine in newly diagnosed glioma. Study background: In weeks 1, 3, 5, 7, 11, 15, 19 and 23, patients were vaccinated. Onset of vaccination occurred 4-6 weeks following radiotherapy alone, or with temozolomide cycles.

Overall study results and limits: Alterations occurring in top peripheral T cell clonotypes seemed unrelated to pseudoprogression.

Time point specified: week 23, last vaccination. Topical imiquimod was applied with each vaccine dose, which held 300 ug of mutant IDH1 20-mer peptide. New astrocytomas of WHO grade 3 or 4 that were IDH1-mutant and ATRX-lost were found in the donors. Method: immunoSEQ multiplex PCR; TCRdb's copy keeps in-frame clones and lacks some. The sample includes tens of thousands of clones, approximately 81% of them seen just once. As to this clone: Its specificity is unknown.

V was pared by 3 bases and J by 4 bases, with 15 bases between. Germline CDR1 reads MDHEN; CDR2 reads SYDVKM. CDR3 size: 15 residues. The rearrangement joins TRBV28 to TRBJ1-1, with D tentatively TRBD1 (6 bases). Sequenced material: PBMCs, taken from a glioma patient whose treatment included an IDH1 peptide vaccine. The clonotype was recovered from a man aged 25 to 40 with glioma. CDR3 protein: CASSLRQVVGTEAFF. DNA of the CDR3: TGTGCCAGCAGTTTGCGACAGGTAGTAGGCACTGAAGCTTTCTTT.